A single sample is the source of the 11 T cell receptor beta chains below, sequenced in a study of T cells in Graves' hyperthyroidism and ophthalmopathy. The CDR3 regions of TCR beta were amplified from RNA transcripts. A first-round RT-PCR of the TCR CDR3 used the HTBI primer set. TCRdb redid the calling of the multiplex PCR reads with MiXCR, one entry per CDR3 protein. The table lists about 640,000 distinct CDR3 sequences, more than 20% of them singletons. Sequenced material: blood. These TCRs come from a man aged 25 to 45 with Graves' ophthalmopathy.

This clonotype was observed a few times. The rearrangement uses TRBV3-1 and TRBJ2-2, with TRBD2 matching over 10 bases. CDR3 length: 18 residues. CDR1 and CDR2 from the germline V gene are LGHDT and YNNKEL (reference sequence). V dropped 7 bases and J dropped 3; count of bases not matched to a gene: 14. The CDR3 DNA sequence: TGTGCCAGCACCCTGTACAGAGCGGGAGGGCCATACACCGGGGAGCTGTTTTTT. This encodes CASTLYRAGGPYTGELFF. Full variable domain (missing parts from reference TRBV3-1 and TRBJ2-2): DTAVSQTPKYLVTQMGNDKSIKCEQNLGHDTMYWYKQDSKKFLKIMFSYNNKELIINETVPNRFSPKSPDKAHLNLHINSLELGDSAVYFCASTLYRAGGPYTGELFFGEGSRLTVL.

This chain uses TRBV10-2 with TRBJ1-2, with 7 nucleotides matching TRBD1. Germline V gene data show CDR1 as WSHSY and CDR2 as SAAADI. The CDR3 has 13 residues. V was pared by 6 bases and J by 4 bases, with 5 bases of the junction left unmatched. Here the CDR3 DNA reads TGCGCCAGCAGGGTAACAGGGGCCTATGGCTACACCTTC. It specifies CASRVTGAYGYTF.

This clonotype showed up many times. The junction does not match germline at one end; this may be a read error. The chain recombines TRBV5-1 with TRBJ2-7; TRBD2 is a possible D gene (6 bases). This CDR3 has 13 amino acids. Germline CDR1 SGHRS, CDR2 YFSETQ. This chain's CDR3 is CASSLSGVYEQYF. The DNA for the CDR3 is TGTGCCAGCAGCCTTAGCGGAGTCTACGAGCAGTACTTC.

This chain links TRBV19 with TRBJ2-1; D is unresolved. Germline V CDR1 and CDR2: LNHDA, SQIVND (reference sequence). Trimming stripped 4 bases from V and 0 bases from J, with 10 bases between. There are 15 residues in the CDR3. The CDR3 region has the DNA TGTGCCAGTAGTAGTTCGGAACGCTCCTACAATGAGCAGTTCTTC. Translated: CASSSSERSYNEQFF. Complete variable domain (other parts from reference TRBV19 and TRBJ2-1): DGGITQSPKYLFRKEGQNVTLSCEQNLNHDAMYWYRQDPGQGLRLIYYSQIVNDFQKGDIAEGYSVSREKKESFPLTVTSAQKNPTAFYLCASSSSERSYNEQFFGPGTRLTVL.

This clonotype appeared many times. The chain combines TRBV29-1 with TRBJ2-7; TRBD1 matches at 8 bases. V dropped 3 bases and J dropped 2; count of bases not matched to a gene: 3. This CDR3 has 13 amino acids. Germline values: CDR1 SQVTM, CDR2 ANQGSEA. The CDR3 DNA is TGCAGCGTTGATGGGACAGGTGCCTACGAGCAGTACTTC. Amino acids: CSVDGTGAYEQYF.

The chain carries TRBV20-1 and TRBJ1-2; D gene ambiguous. Germline assignment: CDR1 DFQATT and CDR2 SNEGSKA (reference sequence). CDR3 length: 13 residues. The V gene lost 1 base and the J gene lost 6 bases, with 12 bases spanning the gap. CDR3 in DNA: TGCAGTGCTAGAGTGCCCGCTGACAATGGCTACACCTTC. As protein: CSARVPADNGYTF.

There are many counts of this clonotype. The chain couples TRBV7-9 to TRBJ2-7; D is perhaps TRBD1 or TRBD2 (5 bases each). Germline CDR1 SEHNR, CDR2 FQNEAQ (reference sequence). This CDR3 comprises 16 residues. Trimming cost V 5 bases and J 0 bases, with 17 bases left between them. CDR3 residues: CASSQHRGPNSYEQYF. In nucleotides, the CDR3 is TGTGCCAGCAGCCAACACCGGGGCCCTAACTCCTACGAGCAGTACTTC.

Details on this clonotype: A junction boundary mismatches the germline segment, possibly from a read error. The chain has TRBV9 and TRBJ2-1, with a possible D match to TRBD2 (5 bases). The V gene's germline CDR1 is SGDLS and CDR2 YYNGEE. The CDR3 has 17 amino acids. CDR3 sequence: CASSVLEGTFSYNKQFF. The CDR3 DNA follows: TGTGCCAGCAGCGTATTAGAGGGAACCTTCTCCTACAATAAGCAGTTCTTC.

This clonotype has ten or more counts. V usage is TRBV12-3 or TRBV12-4 and J usage is TRBJ2-1; 10 bases are a match to TRBD2. The CDR3 has 16 amino acids. Germline trimming cut 2 bases from V and 6 bases from J; bases unmatched to any gene: 7. In nucleotides, the CDR3 is TGTGCCAGCAGTTTACGAGCGGGAGGGCCCGGCAATGAGCAGTTCTTC. Its translation is CASSLRAGGPGNEQFF.

V and J are TRBV7-6 and TRBJ2-6; D not certain. CDR3 length equals 17 residues. Germline CDR1 is SGHVS and CDR2 is FNYEAQ. V was clipped by 2 bases and J by 0 bases, with 11 bases between them. Written as DNA, the CDR3 is TGTGCCAGCAGCTTAAGCCAAGTTGGCTCTGGGGCCAACGTCCTGACTTTC. It yields the protein CASSLSQVGSGANVLTF.

The table lists this clonotype with a few counts. V and J are TRBV27 and TRBJ2-2; D call uncertain. V lost 5 bases, J lost 4 bases, and 11 bases lay in between. The CDR3 sequence is 14 residues long. Germline CDR1 and CDR2: MNHEY and SMNVEV (reference sequence). In nucleotides, the CDR3 is TGTGCCAGCAGTCCCCTGGAGTCCACCGGGGAGCTGTTTTTT. This codes for CASSPLESTGELFF.